Below are 27 T cell receptor beta chains sequenced from a single sample in a study of shared clonotypes between healthy human individuals. Only in-frame clones appear in the TCRdb table, and some are missing; sequencing was by immunoSEQ multiplex PCR. The table records roughly 1,000,000 clones, around 78% of them present only once. Sequences were obtained from memory CD4+ T cells from PBMCs. The subset was: CD45RA-negative fraction. Every receptor here comes from a man between 18 and 29 years old in good health. Some clones in this sample may be carry-over from other donors' samples.

The chain recombines TRBV4-3 with TRBJ1-2; D ambiguous. V was shortened by 0 bases and J by 0 bases, with 8 bases between the two germline ends. The V gene's germline CDR1 is LGHNA and CDR2 YSLEER. The CDR3 runs to 15 residues. This CDR3 reads CASSQDSGTNYGYTF. Here the CDR3 DNA reads TGCGCCAGCAGCCAAGATAGCGGCACTAACTATGGCTACACCTTC.

CDR3 sequence (DNA): TGCAGCGTCCCTAATGCGGGCCCCTCCTACAATGAGCAGTTCTTC. Amino acid sequence: CSVPNAGPSYNEQFF. The chain joins TRBV29-1 to TRBJ2-1, with a tentative D call TRBD2 (5 bases). CDR1 is SQVTM, CDR2 ANQGSEA, per germline. The CDR3 is 15 amino acids. V was shortened by 6 bases and J by 0 bases, with 15 bases between the two germline ends.

Remarks on this clone: The sample contains more than one DNA sequence encoding this CDR3. V gene TRBV6-5 combines with J gene TRBJ2-2; no clear D gene. The CDR3 is made up of 12 amino acids. Trimming removed 3 bases from V and 5 bases from J, with 4 bases in between. Germline V gene lookup returns CDR1 MNHEY and CDR2 SVGAGI. CDR3 sequence reads: CASSYGTGELFF. Here the CDR3 DNA reads TGTGCCAGCAGTTATGGAACCGGGGAGCTGTTTTTT.

The rearrangement uses TRBV28 and TRBJ1-2; TRBD1 is a possible D gene (6 bases). V lost 6 bases and J lost 1, with 18 bases in between. The CDR3 is 16 amino acids. Germline V lookup: CDR1 MDHEN, CDR2 SYDVKM. The CDR3 DNA reads as TGTGCCAGCAGCCCCGGAGGGGGTCGGGGTAACTATGGCTACACCTTC. Translating gives CASSPGGGRGNYGYTF.

The chain joins TRBV27 to TRBJ2-3; D gene unclear. Trimming removed 5 bases at V and 8 bases at J, with 14 bases between. Germline lookup yields CDR1 MNHEY and CDR2 SMNVEV (reference sequence). The CDR3 covers 13 residues. Here the CDR3 reads CASSPSSSSTQYF. The CDR3 DNA reads TGTGCCAGCAGTCCCTCTTCCTCGTCTACGCAGTATTTT.

V and J are TRBV7-8 and TRBJ1-1; D ambiguous. The CDR3 length is 13 residues. The V and J ends lost 4 bases and 1 base respectively, with 7 bases between them. Germline assignment: CDR1 SGHVS and CDR2 FQNEAQ. The CDR3, as DNA: TGTGCCAGCAGCTCGAGCGGGAACACTGAAGCTTTCTTT. Its protein is CASSSSGNTEAFF.

The CDR3 loop is CASSLTGSRNEQYF. Here the CDR3 DNA reads TGCGCCAGCAGCCTGACAGGGTCAAGAAACGAGCAGTACTTC. The chain is built from TRBV5-1 and TRBJ2-7; 7 bases line up with TRBD1. The CDR3 has 14 residues. CDR1 SGHRS and CDR2 YFSETQ come from the germline V gene. Trimming cost V 4 bases and J 5 bases; bases outside gene matches: 9.

This chain joins TRBV18 and TRBJ1-3; D unclear. V was clipped by 6 bases and J by 0 bases, with 21 bases between them. Germline CDR1 is KGHSH and CDR2 is LQKENI. The CDR3 sequence is 18 residues long. This chain's CDR3 is CASSRDGALWSSGNTIYF. The CDR3 DNA is TGTGCCAGCTCCCGAGACGGCGCGTTGTGGTCCTCTGGAAACACCATATATTTT. The whole variable domain, remainder taken from reference TRBV18 and TRBJ1-3, is NAGVMQNPRHLVRRRGQEARLRCSPMKGHSHVYWYRQLPEEGLKFMVYLQKENIIDESGMPKERFSAEFPKEGPSILRIQQVVRGDSAAYFCASSRDGALWSSGNTIYFGEGSWLTVV.

This clone appeared a few times. This chain uses TRBV9 with TRBJ1-5, with D unclear. The germline gives CDR1 SGDLS, CDR2 YYNGEE. This CDR3 region has 18 residues. Trimming pared 0 bases from V and 0 bases from J, leaving 16 bases between. The CDR3 protein is CASSVVHLGGNSNQPQHF. CDR3 bases: TGTGCCAGCAGCGTAGTCCACTTAGGTGGGAATAGCAATCAGCCCCAGCATTTT.

The rearrangement joins TRBV5-1 to TRBJ1-2; 7 bases match TRBD1. The germline V gene encodes CDR1 SGHRS and CDR2 YFSETQ. J lost 4 bases, V lost 4 bases, and 7 bases had no gene match. The CDR3 runs to 14 residues. CDR3 region: CASSNGQESYGYTF. In nucleotides, the CDR3 is TGCGCCAGCAGCAACGGACAGGAAAGCTATGGCTACACCTTC.

This clone came up a few times. The sample carries other DNA sequences with the same CDR3. The genes are TRBV6-5 and TRBJ1-2; D is possibly TRBD1 (5 bases). In germline, CDR1 is MNHEY, CDR2 SVGAGI. The V end lost 2 bases, the J end lost 4 bases, and 11 bases lay between the germline ends. The CDR3 covers 14 residues. The CDR3 loop reads CASSYGTRGYGYTF. The CDR3 DNA reads TGTGCCAGCAGTTACGGGACTCGAGGCTATGGCTACACCTTC.

Points on this clone: Different DNA sequences within this sample yield the same CDR3. The J gene is TRBJ2-7, the V gene TRBV5-1; TRBD1 is a possible D gene (5 bases). Germline CDR1 and CDR2: SGHRS and YFSETQ. The CDR3 spans 13 residues. The V and J ends lost 2 bases and 4 bases respectively, with 10 bases between them. As DNA, the CDR3 is TGCGCCAGCAGCTTTGACAGAGCATACGAGCAGTACTTC. This encodes CASSFDRAYEQYF. The full variable domain, with the rest looked up from reference TRBV5-1 and TRBJ2-7, is KAGVTQTPRYLIKTRGQQVTLSCSPISGHRSVSWYQQTPGQGLQFLFEYFSETQRNKGNFPGRFSGRQFSNSRSEMNVSTLELGDSALYLCASSFDRAYEQYFGPGTRLTVT.

The chain employs TRBV5-1 and TRBJ2-7; tentatively, D is TRBD2 (6 bases). The CDR3 length is 14 residues. V was trimmed by 2 bases and J by 0 bases, leaving 9 bases between them. Germline CDR1 and CDR2: SGHRS and YFSETQ. CDR3 sequence reads: CASSFGGVSYEQYF. The CDR3 nucleotides are TGCGCCAGCAGCTTCGGAGGGGTCTCCTACGAGCAGTACTTC.

The chain links TRBV11-1 to TRBJ2-3; maybe TRBD2 (5 bases). The V and J ends lost 5 bases and 4 bases respectively, with 13 bases between them. This CDR3 spans 14 amino acids. Germline loops: CDR1 SGHAT, CDR2 FQDESV (reference sequence). CDR3 sequence: CASSPELASDTQYF. The CDR3 coding sequence is TGTGCCAGCAGCCCCGAATTAGCGTCAGATACGCAGTATTTT.

The chain links TRBV29-1 to TRBJ2-7; TRBD2 matches 13 bases. Trimming removed 6 bases from V and 2 bases from J; junction bases left unmatched: 4. Germline CDR1 reads SQVTM; CDR2 reads ANQGSEA. The CDR3 is 14 residues long. The CDR3 protein is CSVRTSGSAYEQYF. DNA for the CDR3: TGCAGCGTCCGGACTAGCGGGAGCGCCTACGAGCAGTACTTC.

This rearrangement joins TRBV29-1 to TRBJ2-7; maybe TRBD2 (5 bases). V lost 3 bases to trimming and J lost 1 base, with 10 bases between them. This CDR3 is built from 13 residues. Germline CDR1 reads SQVTM; CDR2 reads ANQGSEA. The CDR3 bases are TGCAGCGTTGACGCCGAGGGTTCCTACGAGCAGTACTTC. It translates to CSVDAEGSYEQYF.

This clone came up a few times. This rearrangement joins TRBV19 to TRBJ1-2, with 9 positions matching TRBD1. Trimming at V came to 9 bases and at J to 8 bases, leaving 7 bases not matched to a gene. Germline V CDR1 and CDR2: LNHDA, SQIVND (reference sequence). The CDR3 is 12 amino acids. CDR3 bases: TGTGCCAGCACTGGACAGGGGCTCGGCTACACCTTC. Translation: CASTGQGLGYTF.

The chain recombines TRBV2 with TRBJ2-1, with a tentative D call TRBD2 (5 bases). The CDR3 runs 13 residues. The germline V gene has CDR1 SNHLY and CDR2 FYNNEI. V was pared by 8 bases and J by 5 bases, with 13 bases between. CDR3 sequence reads: CASSPLRDNEQFF. In nucleotides, the CDR3 is TGTGCCAGCTCGCCTCTGAGGGACAATGAGCAGTTCTTC. The full variable domain, rest sourced from reference TRBV2 and TRBJ2-1, is EPEVTQTPSHQVTQMGQEVILRCVPISNHLYFYWYRQILGQKVEFLVSFYNNEISEKSEIFDDQFSVERPDGSNFTLKIRSTKLEDSAMYFCASSPLRDNEQFFGPGTRLTVL.

The sample holds many counts of this clone. The V call is TRBV28, the J call TRBJ1-1; no clear D. Germline-derived CDR1 and CDR2 are MDHEN and SYDVKM. This CDR3 comprises 16 residues. The ends were cut back, 3 bases at V and 1 base at J, with 15 bases in the middle. The CDR3: CASSFSIAIRNTEAFF. CDR3 DNA sequence: TGTGCCAGCAGTTTTAGTATCGCCATTCGGAACACTGAAGCTTTCTTT.

The chain recombines TRBV7-2 with TRBJ2-7, with TRBD1 identical over 7 bases. After removal of 4 bases from V and 2 bases from J, the junction contained 8 bases not matched to a gene. Germline lookup yields CDR1 SGHTA and CDR2 FQGNSA. The CDR3 spans 15 residues. In DNA form, the CDR3 reads TGTGCCAGCAGCTACCCACACAGGGGCACCTACGAGCAGTACTTC. The encoded protein is CASSYPHRGTYEQYF.

The V gene is TRBV20-1, the J gene TRBJ1-3; D ambiguous. The CDR3 sequence is 11 residues long. The germline V gene encodes CDR1 DFQATT and CDR2 SNEGSKA (reference sequence). V shed 7 bases and J shed 0 bases, with 4 bases lying between them. Here the CDR3 DNA reads TGCAGTGGGGTCTCTGGAAACACCATATATTTT. Its translation is CSGVSGNTIYF.

The chain employs TRBV5-1 and TRBJ2-1; D call uncertain. Germline V gene data show CDR1 as SGHRS and CDR2 as YFSETQ. The CDR3 loop spans 15 amino acids. Trimming shortened V by 3 bases and J by 2 bases, and 12 bases separated the two germline ends. CDR3 region: CASSSGAVPYNEQFF. In DNA form, the CDR3 reads TGCGCCAGCAGCTCTGGCGCCGTCCCCTACAATGAGCAGTTCTTC.

This clone was observed a single time. This chain joins TRBV7-2 and TRBJ1-5, with a possible D match to TRBD1 (6 bases). The germline V and J ends were trimmed by 5 bases and 5 bases, with 16 bases remaining between them. CDR3 length: 15 amino acids. CDR1 and CDR2 (germline): SGHTA, FQGNSA. CDR3 loop: CASSQYQGIDQPQHF. CDR3 bases: TGTGCCAGCAGCCAATATCAGGGGATCGATCAGCCCCAGCATTTT.

This CDR3 reads CASSSDPGGELFF. In DNA form, the CDR3 reads TGTGCCAGCAGTAGTGACCCGGGAGGGGAGCTGTTTTTT. V gene TRBV7-2 combines with J gene TRBJ2-2, with D possibly being TRBD2 (5 bases). V dropped 6 bases and J dropped 8 bases, with 13 bases sitting between them. Germline lookup yields CDR1 SGHTA and CDR2 FQGNSA. CDR3 size: 13 residues.

Turning to this clone: The same CDR3 arises from other DNA sequences in this sample as well. This chain connects TRBV5-6 to TRBJ1-1; 7 bases line up with TRBD1. Germline V gene sequence: CDR1 SGHDT, CDR2 YYEEEE. CDR3 length: 13 amino acids. The V segment lost 4 bases and the J segment 2 bases; nucleotides outside the gene matches: 2. The CDR3 is CASSRDRNTEAFF. Written as DNA, the CDR3 is TGTGCCAGCAGCCGGGACAGAAACACTGAAGCTTTCTTT.

J is TRBJ2-2 and V is TRBV7-6, with 8 bases matching TRBD1. Germline V CDR1 and CDR2: SGHVS, FNYEAQ. V dropped 5 bases and J dropped 0; count of bases not matched to a gene: 11. The CDR3 length is 18 residues. CDR3 DNA: TGTGCCAGCAGCCCAAAACCGGGACAGGATCCGAACACCGGGGAGCTGTTTTTT. Translating it yields CASSPKPGQDPNTGELFF.

This chain uses TRBV5-1 with TRBJ2-3; D possibly uses TRBD1 or TRBD2 (6 bases each). This CDR3 comprises 15 residues. In germline, CDR1 is SGHRS, CDR2 YFSETQ. V lost 4 bases and J lost 2, with 14 bases in between. CDR3 sequence: CASSQSGGFTDTQYF. The CDR3 DNA follows: TGCGCCAGCAGCCAATCCGGGGGCTTCACAGATACGCAGTATTTT. Filled out from reference TRBV5-1 and TRBJ2-3, the complete variable domain reads KAGVTQTPRYLIKTRGQQVTLSCSPISGHRSVSWYQQTPGQGLQFLFEYFSETQRNKGNFPGRFSGRQFSNSRSEMNVSTLELGDSALYLCASSQSGGFTDTQYFGPGTRLTVL.